This note documents a single TCR beta chain sequence. The antigen remains undetermined. The data were produced by immunoSEQ multiplex PCR, yet TCRdb's version contains in-frame clones alone and is incomplete. The sample yields about 76,000 clones, 70% to 90% seen once. These data belong to a study of T cell clones after liver transplantation. The wider study: Immunosuppression withdrawal was tried within 2 years after liver transplantation in this trial. Three of the eight recipients were HCV-positive; the rest had non-autoimmune, non-viral transplant indications. Timepoints were pre-transplant, pre-withdrawal, and after withdrawal was completed or failed. Study results and caveats: Post-transplant time points were not standardized, so conclusions are preliminary.

The sequences come from CD4+ T cells from blood, collected at the 22-month timepoint. This TCR was sampled from a human patient who received a liver transplant. Some T cells may be graft donor cells.

DNA for the CDR3: TGCGCCAGCAGCTTGGGGGGCCTCCAGGACAATGAGCAGTTCTTC. Translated, it gives CASSLGGLQDNEQFF. The chain recombines TRBV5-1 with TRBJ2-1; possibly TRBD1 for D (5 bases). The CDR3 totals 15 residues. Trimming pared 0 bases from V and 5 bases from J, leaving 12 bases between. In germline, CDR1 is SGHRS, CDR2 YFSETQ.